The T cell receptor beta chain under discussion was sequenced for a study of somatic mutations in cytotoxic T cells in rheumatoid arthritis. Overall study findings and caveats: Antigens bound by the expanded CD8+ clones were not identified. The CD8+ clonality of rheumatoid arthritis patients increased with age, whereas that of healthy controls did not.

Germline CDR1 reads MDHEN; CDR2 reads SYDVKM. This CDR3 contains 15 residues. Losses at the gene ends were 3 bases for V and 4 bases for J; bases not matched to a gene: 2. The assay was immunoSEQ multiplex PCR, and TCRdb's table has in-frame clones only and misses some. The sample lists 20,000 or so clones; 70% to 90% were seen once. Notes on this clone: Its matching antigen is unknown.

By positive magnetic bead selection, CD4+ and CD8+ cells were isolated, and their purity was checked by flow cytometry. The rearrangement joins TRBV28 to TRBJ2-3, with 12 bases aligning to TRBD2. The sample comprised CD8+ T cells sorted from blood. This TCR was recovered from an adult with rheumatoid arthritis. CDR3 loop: CASSFTSGRSDTQYF. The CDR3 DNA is TGTGCCAGCAGTTTTACTAGCGGGAGGTCAGATACGCAGTATTTT.